The T cell receptor beta chain under discussion was sequenced for a study of blood T cell repertoires in COVID-19. Germline lookup yields CDR1 ENHRY and CDR2 SYGVKD. There are 16 residues in the CDR3. V lost 3 bases, J lost 4 bases, and 9 bases stayed unmatched. As processed by the authors: Amplification with reference gene primers provided the estimates of nucleated cell counts. Profiled with immunoSEQ multiplex PCR; TCRdb holds only in-frame clones, not every one. V, J and clone size are those of that table, while D and trimming were read from the DNA. Among 150,000 to 200,000 clones listed, roughly 90% were seen once.

The sample comprised peripheral blood. This TCR was recovered from a man in his 60s with acute or convalescent COVID-19. The rearrangement uses TRBV10-3 and TRBJ2-1, with TRBD1 matching 7 bases. The CDR3 protein is CAISDMGQREYNEQFF. In DNA form, the CDR3 reads TGTGCCATCAGTGACATGGGACAGAGAGAGTACAATGAGCAGTTCTTC.